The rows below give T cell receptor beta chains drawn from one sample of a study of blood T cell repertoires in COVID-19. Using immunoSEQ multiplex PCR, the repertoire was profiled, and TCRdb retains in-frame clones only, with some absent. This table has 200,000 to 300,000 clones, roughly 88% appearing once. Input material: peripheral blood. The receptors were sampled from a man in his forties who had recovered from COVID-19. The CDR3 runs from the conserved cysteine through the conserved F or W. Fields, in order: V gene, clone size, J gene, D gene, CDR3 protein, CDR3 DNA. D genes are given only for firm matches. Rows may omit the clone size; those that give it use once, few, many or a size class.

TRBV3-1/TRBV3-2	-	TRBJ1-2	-	CASSQALGDGYTF	TGTGCCAGCAGCCAAGCCCTCGGGGATGGGTACACCTTC
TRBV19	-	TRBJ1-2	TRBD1	CASRPGTGYSYGYTF	TGTGCCAGCCGGCCGGGGACAGGGTATAGCTATGGCTACACCTTC
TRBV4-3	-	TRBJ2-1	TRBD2	CASSQVAGGNEQFF	TGCGCCAGCAGCCAAGTAGCGGGGGGGAATGAGCAGTTCTTC
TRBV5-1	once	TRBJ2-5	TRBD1	CASSFRGQGETQYF	TGCGCCAGCAGCTTTCGCGGACAGGGAGAGACCCAGTACTTC
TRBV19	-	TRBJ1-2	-	CASSIRDNYGYTF	TGTGCCAGTAGTATACGGGATAACTATGGCTACACCTTC
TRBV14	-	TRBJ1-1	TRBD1	CASSQGRTGSTEAFF	TGTGCCAGCAGCCAAGGGAGGACAGGGAGCACTGAAGCTTTCTTT
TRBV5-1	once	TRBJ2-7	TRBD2	CASSTSGSRSYEQYF	TGCGCCAGCTCTACTAGCGGCAGTCGCTCCTACGAGCAGTACTTC
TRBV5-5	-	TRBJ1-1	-	CASSLAGPTAEAFF	TGTGCCAGCAGCTTGGCCGGCCCGACTGCTGAAGCTTTCTTT
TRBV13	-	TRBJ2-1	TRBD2	CASSPGGLAGLSSYNEQFF	TGTGCCAGCAGCCCTGGAGGACTAGCGGGGTTGAGCTCCTACAATGAGCAGTTCTTC
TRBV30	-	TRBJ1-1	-	CAWSPPEGRGAFF	TGTGCCTGGAGTCCCCCCGAGGGCCGTGGGGCTTTCTTT
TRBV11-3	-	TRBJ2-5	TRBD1	CASSLGGTGLQETQYF	TGTGCCAGCAGCTTAGGCGGGACAGGGCTCCAAGAGACCCAGTACTTC
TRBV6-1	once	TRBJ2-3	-	CASSEEGWQGRPRTDTQYF	TGTGCCAGCAGTGAAGAGGGGTGGCAGGGGAGACCCCGCACAGATACGCAGTATTTT
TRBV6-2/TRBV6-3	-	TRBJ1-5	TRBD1	CASSRGTDHNQPQHF	TGTGCCAGCAGCAGGGGGACAGACCACAATCAGCCCCAGCATTTT
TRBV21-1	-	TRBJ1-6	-	CASSKVPGGSYNSPLHF	TGTGCCAGCAGCAAAGTTCCAGGGGGCAGCTATAATTCACCCCTCCACTTT
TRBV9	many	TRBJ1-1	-	CASSVRGGVGTEAFF	TGTGCCAGCAGCGTACGGGGGGGCGTGGGCACTGAAGCTTTCTTT
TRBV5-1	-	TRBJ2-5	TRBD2	CASSLESSGSFTETQYF	TGCGCCAGCAGCTTGGAGTCTAGCGGGAGTTTTACGGAGACCCAGTACTTC
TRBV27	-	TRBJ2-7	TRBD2	CASSLSGRGYEQYF	TGTGCCAGCAGTCTGTCGGGGAGGGGCTACGAGCAGTACTTC
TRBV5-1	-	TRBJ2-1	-	CASSLAPVRLSLNEQFF	TGCGCCAGCAGCTTGGCCCCGGTTCGTCTTAGTTTGAATGAGCAGTTCTTC
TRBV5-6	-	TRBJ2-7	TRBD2	CASSLDPVAGVYEQYF	TGTGCCAGCAGCTTGGACCCGGTAGCGGGAGTCTACGAGCAGTACTTC
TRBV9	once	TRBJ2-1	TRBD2	CASSPRPGTSGDNEQFF	TGTGCCAGCAGCCCCCGCCCCGGGACTAGCGGAGACAATGAGCAGTTCTTC
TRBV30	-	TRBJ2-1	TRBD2	CAWSKGGSTNEQFF	TGTGCCTGGAGTAAGGGCGGGAGTACGAATGAGCAGTTCTTC
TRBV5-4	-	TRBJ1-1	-	CASSFDRNTEAFF	TGTGCCAGCAGTTTTGACAGGAACACTGAAGCTTTCTTT
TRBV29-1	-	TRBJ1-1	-	CSVDVTGSNTEAFF	TGCAGCGTTGATGTTACAGGCTCCAACACTGAAGCTTTCTTT
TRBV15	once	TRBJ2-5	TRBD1	CATSRDQGAGDGETQYF	TGTGCCACCAGCAGAGATCAGGGGGCAGGGGACGGGGAGACCCAGTACTTC
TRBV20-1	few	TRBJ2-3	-	CSAANTDTQYF	TGCAGTGCCGCGAACACAGATACGCAGTATTTT
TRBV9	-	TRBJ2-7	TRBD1	CASSVGQAVGEQYF	TGTGCCAGCAGCGTGGGACAGGCGGTTGGCGAGCAGTACTTC
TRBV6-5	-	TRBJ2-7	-	CASNRGGTYEQYF	TGTGCCAGTAATAGAGGCGGTACCTACGAGCAGTACTTC
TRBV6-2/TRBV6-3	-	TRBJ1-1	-	CASSYPAGVTEAFF	TGTGCCAGCAGTTACCCAGCAGGGGTCACTGAAGCTTTCTTT
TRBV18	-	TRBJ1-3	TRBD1	CASSPGQGSGNTIYF	TGTGCCAGCTCACCGGGACAGGGCTCTGGAAACACCATATATTTT
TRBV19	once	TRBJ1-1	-	CASSIPGWVTEAFF	TGTGCCAGTAGTATACCAGGTTGGGTGACTGAAGCTTTCTTT
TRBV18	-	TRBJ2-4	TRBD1	CASSPSGTAENIQYF	TGTGCCAGCTCACCGTCCGGGACAGCAGAAAACATTCAGTACTTC
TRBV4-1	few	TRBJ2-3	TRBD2	CASSQRTSGYEWGMQYF	TGCGCCAGCAGCCAGCGGACTAGCGGGTACGAATGGGGGATGCAGTATTTT
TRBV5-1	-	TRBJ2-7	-	CASSFSVDYSYEQYF	TGCGCCAGCAGCTTTAGCGTAGATTACTCCTACGAGCAGTACTTC
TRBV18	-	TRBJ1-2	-	CASSMLGHLRGNYGYTF	TGTGCCAGCTCCATGCTGGGACACTTAAGAGGGAACTATGGCTACACCTTC
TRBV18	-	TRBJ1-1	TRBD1	CASSPLRTGAEAFF	TGTGCCAGCTCACCATTAAGGACAGGGGCTGAAGCTTTCTTT
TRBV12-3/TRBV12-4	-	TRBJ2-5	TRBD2	CASSLWGGETQYF	TGTGCCAGCAGTTTATGGGGAGGGGAGACCCAGTACTTC
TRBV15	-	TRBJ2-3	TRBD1	CATSRGQGPTDTQYF	TGTGCCACCAGCAGAGGACAGGGGCCCACAGATACGCAGTATTTT
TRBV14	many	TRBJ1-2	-	CASSQDYAGGGYTF	TGTGCCAGCAGCCAAGATTATGCCGGCGGAGGCTACACCTTC
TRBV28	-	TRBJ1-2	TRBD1	CASTIGGGRSNYGYTF	TGTGCCAGCACCATAGGGGGCGGGCGATCTAACTATGGCTACACCTTC
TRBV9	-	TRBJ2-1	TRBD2	CASSVQLGTSGVYNEQFF	TGTGCCAGCAGCGTCCAGCTAGGGACTAGCGGGGTGTACAATGAGCAGTTCTTC
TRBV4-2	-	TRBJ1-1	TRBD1	CASSQHTLRDRGSGAFF	TGTGCCAGCAGCCAACACACCCTCCGGGACAGAGGGTCCGGAGCTTTCTTT
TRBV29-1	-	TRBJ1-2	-	CSGTQLTRGYTF	TGCAGCGGAACACAGCTCACCCGTGGCTACACCTTC
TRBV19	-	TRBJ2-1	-	CASSLTSPYNEQFF	TGTGCCAGTAGTTTGACTAGTCCTTACAATGAGCAGTTCTTC
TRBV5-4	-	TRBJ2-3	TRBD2	CASSLDGTSGTDTQYF	TGTGCCAGCAGCTTGGACGGGACTAGCGGCACAGATACGCAGTATTTT
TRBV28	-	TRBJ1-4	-	CASREFGRVNEKLFF	TGTGCCAGCAGAGAATTCGGGAGGGTTAATGAAAAACTGTTTTTT
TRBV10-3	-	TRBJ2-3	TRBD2	CAISDTGLEADTQYF	TGTGCCATCAGTGATACGGGACTAGAAGCAGATACGCAGTATTTT
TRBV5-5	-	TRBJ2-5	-	CASSLGQIQETQYF	TGTGCCAGCAGCTTAGGACAGATACAAGAGACCCAGTACTTC
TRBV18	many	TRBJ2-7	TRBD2	CASSSSGLAGGISYEQYF	TGTGCCAGCTCGTCCTCGGGACTAGCGGGAGGTATCTCCTACGAGCAGTACTTC
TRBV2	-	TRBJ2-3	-	CASSENGLVTDTQYF	TGTGCCAGCAGTGAAAATGGGCTTGTCACAGATACGCAGTATTTT
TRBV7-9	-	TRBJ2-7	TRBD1	CASSPGGPSSYEQYF	TGTGCCAGCAGCCCAGGGGGCCCCAGCTCCTACGAGCAGTACTTC
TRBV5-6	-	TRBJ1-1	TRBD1	CASSLKQGFEAFF	TGTGCCAGCAGCCTTAAACAGGGGTTTGAAGCTTTCTTT
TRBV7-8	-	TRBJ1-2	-	CASSPPDRRQLATF	TGTGCCAGCAGCCCCCCAGATAGGCGGCAGCTCGCCACCTTC
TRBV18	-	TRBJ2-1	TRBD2	CASSPQGLAGTDEQFF	TGTGCCAGCTCACCCCAGGGACTAGCGGGTACCGATGAGCAGTTCTTC
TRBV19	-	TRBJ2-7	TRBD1	CASSIPGQHYEQYF	TGTGCCAGTAGTATCCCGGGACAGCACTACGAGCAGTACTTC
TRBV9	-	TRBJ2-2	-	CASSVVEETGELFF	TGTGCCAGCAGCGTAGTTGAGGAAACCGGGGAGCTGTTTTTT
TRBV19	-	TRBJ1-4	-	CASSMLQGGPNEKLFF	TGTGCCAGTAGTATGCTACAGGGTGGTCCTAATGAAAAACTGTTTTTT
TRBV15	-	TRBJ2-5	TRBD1	CATSRGGTGAMETQYF	TGTGCCACCAGCAGAGGTGGGACAGGGGCTATGGAGACCCAGTACTTC
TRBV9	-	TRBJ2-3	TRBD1	CASSGRDRSDTQYF	TGTGCCAGCAGCGGAAGGGACAGATCAGATACGCAGTATTTT
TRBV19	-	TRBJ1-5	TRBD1	CASSIDGRGRQPQHF	TGTGCCAGTAGTATAGATGGCAGGGGGCGCCAGCCCCAGCATTTT
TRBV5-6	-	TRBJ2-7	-	CASSFETPRWYF	TGTGCCAGCAGCTTTGAGACACCGAGATGGTACTTC